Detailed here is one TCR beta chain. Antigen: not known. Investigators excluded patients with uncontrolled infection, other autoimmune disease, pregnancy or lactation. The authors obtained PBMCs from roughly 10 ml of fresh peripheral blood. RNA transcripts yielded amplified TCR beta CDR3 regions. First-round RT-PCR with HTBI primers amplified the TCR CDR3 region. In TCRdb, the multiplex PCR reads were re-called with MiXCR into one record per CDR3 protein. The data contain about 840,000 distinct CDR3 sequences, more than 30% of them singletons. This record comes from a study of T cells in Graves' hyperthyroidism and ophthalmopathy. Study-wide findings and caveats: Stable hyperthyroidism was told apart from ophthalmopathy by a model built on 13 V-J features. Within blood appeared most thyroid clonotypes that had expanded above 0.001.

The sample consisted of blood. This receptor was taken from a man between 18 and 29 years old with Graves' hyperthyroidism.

As DNA, the CDR3 is TGTGCCAGCAGGATAGGTAGGCTCAACACTGAAGCTTTCTTT. Its protein product is CASRIGRLNTEAFF. V gene TRBV7-9 combines with J gene TRBJ1-1, with D unresolved. There are 14 residues in the CDR3. The ends were cut back, 6 bases at V and 2 bases at J, with 13 bases in the middle. Germline V gene sequence: CDR1 SEHNR, CDR2 FQNEAQ (reference sequence).